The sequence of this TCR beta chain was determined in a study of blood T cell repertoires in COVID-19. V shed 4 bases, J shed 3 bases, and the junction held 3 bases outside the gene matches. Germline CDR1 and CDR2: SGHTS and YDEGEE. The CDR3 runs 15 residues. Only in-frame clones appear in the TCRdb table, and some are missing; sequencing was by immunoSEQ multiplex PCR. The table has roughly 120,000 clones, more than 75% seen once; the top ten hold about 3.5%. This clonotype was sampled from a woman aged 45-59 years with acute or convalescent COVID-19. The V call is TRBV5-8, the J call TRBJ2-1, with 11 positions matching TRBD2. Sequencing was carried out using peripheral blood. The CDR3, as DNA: TGTGCCAGCAGCACGGGACTAGCGGTCTACAATGAGCAGTTCTTC. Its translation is CASSTGLAVYNEQFF.